The T cell receptor (beta chain) under discussion was sequenced for a study of T cells in Graves' hyperthyroidism and ophthalmopathy. V gave up 11 bases and J gave up 4 bases; unmatched junction bases: 29. The CDR3 is made up of 22 amino acids. The germline V gene encodes CDR1 MNHEY and CDR2 SMNVEV (reference sequence). Regions amplified from RNA transcripts were the TCR beta CDR3 regions. HTBI primers were used for first-round RT-PCR of the TCR CDR3. Using its own MiXCR run on the multiplex PCR reads, TCRdb lists one record per CDR3 protein. The table shows about 270,000 distinct CDR3 sequences, with about 15% occurring only once. Patients aged 18 to 65 had newly diagnosed hyperthyroidism that had lasted under 2 months.

The rearrangement joins TRBV27 to TRBJ2-6; 10 positions agree with TRBD2. The sample taken for sequencing was blood. The source of this sequence is a woman between 50 and 59 years old with Graves' hyperthyroidism that later progressed to Graves' ophthalmopathy. CDR3 coding DNA: TGTGCCGGCCCTACTGAGGGGGCAGGGGCAGAGCGGGAGGGCGTCGGGGCCAACGTCCTGACTTTC. Its translation is CAGPTEGAGAEREGVGANVLTF.